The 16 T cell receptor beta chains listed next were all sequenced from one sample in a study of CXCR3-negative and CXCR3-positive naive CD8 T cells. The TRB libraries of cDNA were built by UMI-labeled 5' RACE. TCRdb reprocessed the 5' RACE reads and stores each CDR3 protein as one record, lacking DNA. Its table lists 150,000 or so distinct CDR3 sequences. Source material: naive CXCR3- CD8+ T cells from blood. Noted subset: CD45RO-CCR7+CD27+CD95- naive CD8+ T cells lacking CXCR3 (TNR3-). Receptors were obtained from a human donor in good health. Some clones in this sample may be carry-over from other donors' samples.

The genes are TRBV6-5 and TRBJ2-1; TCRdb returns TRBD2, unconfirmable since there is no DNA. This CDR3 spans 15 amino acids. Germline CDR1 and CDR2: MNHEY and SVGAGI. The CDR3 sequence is CASSPDSGSYNEQFF.

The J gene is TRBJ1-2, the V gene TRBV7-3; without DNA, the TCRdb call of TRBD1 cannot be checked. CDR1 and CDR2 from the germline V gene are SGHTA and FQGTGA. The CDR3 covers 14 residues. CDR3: CASSLTGAGDGYTF.

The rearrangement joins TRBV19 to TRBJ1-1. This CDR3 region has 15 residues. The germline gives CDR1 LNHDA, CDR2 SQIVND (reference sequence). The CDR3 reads CASSIDNGVRTEAFF.

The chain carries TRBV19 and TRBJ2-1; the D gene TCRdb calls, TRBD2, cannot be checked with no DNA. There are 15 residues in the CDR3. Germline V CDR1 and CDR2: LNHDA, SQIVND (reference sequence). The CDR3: CASSWGLAGYNEQFF.

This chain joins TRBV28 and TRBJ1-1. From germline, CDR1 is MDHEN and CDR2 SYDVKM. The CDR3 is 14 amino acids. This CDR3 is CASSLYKLKTEAFF.

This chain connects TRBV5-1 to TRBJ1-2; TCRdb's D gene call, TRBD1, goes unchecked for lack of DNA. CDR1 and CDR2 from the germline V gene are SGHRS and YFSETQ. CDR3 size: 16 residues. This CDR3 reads CASSPWTEDYNYGYTF.

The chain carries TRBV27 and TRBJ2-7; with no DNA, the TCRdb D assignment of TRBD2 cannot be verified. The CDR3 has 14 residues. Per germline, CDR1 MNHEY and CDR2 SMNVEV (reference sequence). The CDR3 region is CASSNGGASYEQYF.

The CDR3 here is CASSLGVPYNPPLHF. The chain uses TRBV7-9 and TRBJ1-6. The CDR3 length is 15 residues. Germline V gives CDR1 SEHNR, CDR2 FQNEAQ (reference sequence).

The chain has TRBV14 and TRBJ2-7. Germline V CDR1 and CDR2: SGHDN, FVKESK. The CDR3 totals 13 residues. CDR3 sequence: CASSQDLTYEQYF.

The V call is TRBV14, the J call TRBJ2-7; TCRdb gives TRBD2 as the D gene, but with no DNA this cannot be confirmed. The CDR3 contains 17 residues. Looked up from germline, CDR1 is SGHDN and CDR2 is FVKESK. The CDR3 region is CASSLSRTSGEPYEQYF.

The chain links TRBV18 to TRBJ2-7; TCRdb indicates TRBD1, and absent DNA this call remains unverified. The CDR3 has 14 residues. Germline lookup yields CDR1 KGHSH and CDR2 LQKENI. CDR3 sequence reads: CASSDRDRTYEQYF.

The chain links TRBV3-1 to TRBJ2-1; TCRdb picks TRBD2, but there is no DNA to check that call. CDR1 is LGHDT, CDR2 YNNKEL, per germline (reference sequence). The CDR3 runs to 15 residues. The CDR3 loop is CASSLTSIGYEEQFF.

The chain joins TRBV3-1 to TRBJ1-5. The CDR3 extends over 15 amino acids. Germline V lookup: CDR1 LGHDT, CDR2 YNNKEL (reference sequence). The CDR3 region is CASSQFMDSNQPQHF.

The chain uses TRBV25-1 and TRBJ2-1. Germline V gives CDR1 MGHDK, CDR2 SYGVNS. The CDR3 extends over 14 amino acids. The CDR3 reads CASSEGIWVNEQFF.

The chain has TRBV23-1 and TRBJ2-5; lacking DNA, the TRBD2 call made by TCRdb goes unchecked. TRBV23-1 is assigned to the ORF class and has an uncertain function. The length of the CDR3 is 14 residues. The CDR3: CASSPPACEETQYF.

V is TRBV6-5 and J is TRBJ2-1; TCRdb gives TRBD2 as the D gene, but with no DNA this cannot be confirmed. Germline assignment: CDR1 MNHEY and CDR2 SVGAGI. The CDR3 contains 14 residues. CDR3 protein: CASRGGESYNEQFF.